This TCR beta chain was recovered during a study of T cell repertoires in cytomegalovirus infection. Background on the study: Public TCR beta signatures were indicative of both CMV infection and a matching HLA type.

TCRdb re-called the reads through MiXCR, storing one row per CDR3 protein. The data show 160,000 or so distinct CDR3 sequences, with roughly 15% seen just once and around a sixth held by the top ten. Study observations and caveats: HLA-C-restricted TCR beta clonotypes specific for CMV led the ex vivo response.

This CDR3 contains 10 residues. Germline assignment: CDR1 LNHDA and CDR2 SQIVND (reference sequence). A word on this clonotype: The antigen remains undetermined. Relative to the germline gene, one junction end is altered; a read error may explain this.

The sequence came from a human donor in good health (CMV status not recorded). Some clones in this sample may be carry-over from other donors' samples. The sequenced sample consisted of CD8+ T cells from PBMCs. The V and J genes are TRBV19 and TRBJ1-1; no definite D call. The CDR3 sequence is CACRSSQAFF. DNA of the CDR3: TGTGCCTGTAGGAGCTCCCAAGCTTTCTTT.